This TCR beta chain was captured by sequencing in a study of cytomegalovirus exposure and HLA in healthy donors. Study findings and constraints: Indistinguishable V segments, including TRBV6-2 and TRBV6-3, were excluded.

Germline CDR1 reads SEHNR; CDR2 reads FQNEAQ (reference sequence). The CDR3 is made up of 15 amino acids. The germline V and J ends were trimmed by 2 bases and 0 bases, with 9 bases remaining between them. Researchers ran the PCR with 60 Vbeta and 13 Jbeta primers. Here immunoSEQ multiplex PCR was the method, and the copy in TCRdb shows in-frame clones only, minus some. The sample includes about 99,000 clones, 60% to 80% seen only once; the top ten take 5.8%. Notes on this clone: Its target is not known.

This receptor was obtained from a man aged 55 to 70 in good health and CMV-seropositive. V is TRBV7-9 and J is TRBJ2-3; a weak D match, TRBD2 (6 bases). The source material was PBMCs. The CDR3 nucleotides read TGTGCCAGCAGCTTATTGGGAGGAAGCACAGATACGCAGTATTTT. Translating gives CASSLLGGSTDTQYF.